The clone carrying this TCR beta chain showed up just a few times. Its antigen is undetermined. Criteria for exclusion of patients were uncontrolled infection, other autoimmune disease, pregnancy or lactation. These data come from a study of T cells in Graves' hyperthyroidism and ophthalmopathy. Study-wide background: Initial diagnosis, before any treatment, was when peripheral blood was collected.

Study results and limitations: Ophthalmopathy, which appeared later, was predicted by the model a median around 6 months before onset. Most clonotypes expanded in thyroid above 0.001 were likewise present in blood.

Amplification of TCR beta CDR3 regions used RNA as the template. The HTBI primer set drove a first-round RT-PCR of the TCR CDR3. A single record per CDR3 protein comes from TCRdb applying MiXCR to the multiplex PCR reads. The sample contains around 800,000 distinct CDR3 sequences, around 39% of which appear only once. Trimming left V 1 base short and J 4 bases short, with 14 bases between. Germline lookup yields CDR1 SEHNR and CDR2 FQNEAQ (reference sequence). The CDR3 loop spans 15 amino acids. The chain links TRBV7-9 to TRBJ2-7; no clear D. This receptor was taken from a man aged 18 to 29 with Graves' hyperthyroidism. The material sequenced was blood. The DNA of the CDR3 is TGTGCCAGCAGCTTAGTTGGTGGGATTCCTTACGAGCAGTACTTC. The encoded protein is CASSLVGGIPYEQYF.